Sequencing of this TCR beta chain was carried out in a study of early T cells in non-severe SARS-CoV-2 infection. The J segment lost 2 bases and the V segment lost 1 base, leaving 4 bases of the junction unmatched. The germline gives CDR1 KGHSH, CDR2 LQKENI. The CDR3 spans 15 residues. This clonotype showed up many times. Individual cDNA molecules received unique molecular identifiers. TCRdb processed the 5' RACE reads anew with MiXCR; each CDR3 protein has one entry. The table shows roughly 75,000 distinct CDR3 sequences, with roughly a sixth occurring only once. This TCR derives from an adult who was a healthcare worker with PCR-confirmed SARS-CoV-2 infection or an uninfected control (not recorded which). V usage is TRBV18 and J usage is TRBJ2-7, with 8 nucleotides matching TRBD1. The sequencing input was whole blood. CDR3 DNA: TGTGCCAGCTCACCACTTTCGGACAGGGCCTACGAGCAGTACTTC. Its protein is CASSPLSDRAYEQYF.